This is a list of T cell receptor beta chains from one sample in a study of cytomegalovirus exposure and HLA in healthy donors. The table came from immunoSEQ multiplex PCR; TCRdb's copy has only in-frame clones and leaves some out. The repertoire has around 210,000 clones, 79% of them found once; the top ten carry about 1.7%. The material sequenced was PBMCs. The receptors derive from a middle-aged man in good health and CMV-seronegative. Both conserved end residues are part of each CDR3. The D gene is left open where the match is weak. Size tells how often a clone was seen (once, few, many) or the class of an expanded clone, and some rows leave it out.

j_call	v_call	cdr3_length	d_call	clone_size	cdr3_aa	cdr3_nt
TRBJ2-3	TRBV5-4	20	TRBD2	NA	CASSPSRPSGRALSTDTQYF	TGTGCCAGCAGCCCATCCCGTCCGAGCGGGAGGGCCCTATCCACAGATACGCAGTATTTT
TRBJ1-1	TRBV5-4	16	NA	NA	CASSFPTGRGNTEAFF	TGTGCCAGCAGCTTCCCTACAGGGAGGGGAAACACTGAAGCTTTCTTT
TRBJ1-1	TRBV6-6	13	TRBD1	NA	CASTRDSSTEAFF	TGTGCCAGCACCCGGGACAGTTCCACTGAAGCTTTCTTT
TRBJ1-6	TRBV29-1	17	NA	few	CSVEDRQGLRDNSPLHF	TGCAGCGTTGAAGACAGGCAGGGGTTGCGGGATAATTCACCCCTCCACTTT
TRBJ1-1	TRBV10-2	14	NA	NA	CASRPFMEDTEAFF	TGCGCCAGCAGGCCCTTTATGGAGGACACTGAAGCTTTCTTT
TRBJ2-7	TRBV30	13	NA	NA	CAWSRGISYEQYF	TGTGCCTGGTCCCGAGGGATCTCCTACGAGCAGTACTTC
TRBJ1-3	TRBV21-1	17	NA	NA	CASSIPAGGGCVNTIYF	TGTGCCAGCAGCATCCCGGCAGGGGGCGGATGCGTAAACACCATATATTTT
TRBJ2-7	TRBV29-1	13	NA	NA	CSVVGALQDEQYF	TGCAGCGTTGTGGGAGCCCTTCAGGACGAGCAGTACTTC
TRBJ1-2	TRBV7-9	14	NA	NA	CASSIREELYGYTF	TGTGCCAGCAGCATCCGGGAAGAACTCTATGGCTACACCTTC
TRBJ2-7	TRBV2	13	NA	NA	CASSVIRYGEQYF	TGTGCCAGCAGTGTAATACGCTACGGGGAGCAGTACTTC
TRBJ2-1	TRBV30	15	TRBD1	NA	CAWSVFRTGVAEQFF	TGTGCCTGGAGTGTATTTAGGACAGGGGTCGCTGAGCAGTTCTTC
TRBJ2-1	TRBV2	14	NA	NA	CASSREFSINEQFF	TGTGCCAGCTCACGGGAGTTTAGTATCAATGAGCAGTTCTTC
TRBJ1-5	TRBV30	20	TRBD1	NA	CAWSVGSGRGSVYSNQPQHF	TGTGCCTGGAGTGTAGGATCGGGCAGGGGGTCCGTTTATAGCAATCAGCCCCAGCATTTT
TRBJ2-5	TRBV11-2	14	NA	NA	CASSRDTMMETQYF	TGTGCCAGCAGCCGGGACACGATGATGGAGACCCAGTACTTC
TRBJ1-1	TRBV9	15	NA	NA	CASSGRPGSGTEAFF	TGTGCCAGCAGCGGCCGGCCGGGTTCGGGCACTGAAGCTTTCTTT
TRBJ2-1	TRBV19	16	NA	NA	CASSSPPDTFYNEQFF	TGTGCCAGTAGTTCCCCACCCGACACCTTCTACAATGAGCAGTTCTTC
TRBJ1-2	TRBV28	12	TRBD1	NA	CASSSQGPGYTF	TGTGCCAGCAGCTCACAGGGGCCTGGCTACACCTTC
TRBJ2-1	TRBV12-2	18	NA	NA	CASRLETQGLSSYNEQFF	TGTGCAAGTCGCTTAGAGACCCAGGGGCTCAGCTCCTACAATGAGCAGTTCTTC
TRBJ1-1	TRBV2	14	NA	NA	CASSGGIMNTEAFF	TGTGCCAGCAGTGGAGGCATCATGAACACTGAAGCTTTCTTT
TRBJ2-7	TRBV5-1	14	TRBD1	NA	CASSPGTVGYEQYF	TGCGCCAGCAGCCCCGGGACAGTGGGGTACGAGCAGTACTTC
TRBJ1-1	TRBV2	14	NA	NA	CASSEEQVNTEAFF	TGTGCCAGCAGTGAAGAGCAGGTGAACACTGAAGCTTTCTTT
TRBJ2-7	TRBV7-8	15	NA	NA	CASSLPEAGRHEQYF	TGTGCCAGCAGCCTACCGGAGGCCGGCCGCCACGAGCAGTACTTC
TRBJ1-1	TRBV19	12	NA	NA	CAPFAVNTEAFF	TGTGCCCCATTTGCGGTGAACACTGAAGCTTTCTTT
TRBJ1-5	TRBV4-1	15	NA	NA	CTSSQEPRDFRPQHF	TGCACCAGCAGCCAAGAACCCCGGGATTTTCGGCCCCAGCATTTT
TRBJ1-5	TRBV27	14	NA	NA	CASSQGYSNQPQHF	TGTGCCAGTTCACAGGGTTATAGCAATCAGCCCCAGCATTTT
TRBJ2-1	TRBV6-5	14	TRBD1	once	CATRTGSSYNEQFF	TGTGCCACCCGGACAGGCAGCTCCTACAATGAGCAGTTCTTC
TRBJ1-2	TRBV5-6	15	TRBD1	NA	CASSPEGDRVHGYTF	TGTGCCAGCAGCCCGGAGGGTGACAGGGTTCATGGCTACACCTTC
TRBJ1-5	TRBV13	14	TRBD1	NA	CASSYRGRGQPQHF	TGTGCCAGCAGCTACAGGGGGCGCGGGCAGCCCCAGCATTTT
TRBJ2-3	TRBV19	13	NA	NA	CASKSGSTDTQYF	TGTGCCAGTAAGAGCGGTAGCACAGATACGCAGTATTTT
TRBJ2-7	TRBV6-5	16	TRBD1	NA	CASSYLPGQGYHEQYF	TGTGCCAGCAGTTACCTTCCGGGACAGGGGTACCACGAGCAGTACTTC
TRBJ1-2	TRBV5-1	12	NA	NA	CASSSGGQGYTF	TGCGCCAGCAGCTCGGGGGGGCAGGGCTACACCTTC
TRBJ2-4	TRBV6-5	13	NA	NA	CASSVGAEGIQYF	TGTGCCAGCAGTGTCGGGGCGGAGGGCATTCAGTACTTC
TRBJ2-7	TRBV6-5	14	NA	NA	CASSYRALAYEQYF	TGTGCCAGCAGTTACCGGGCACTAGCCTACGAGCAGTACTTC
TRBJ2-2	TRBV2	15	NA	NA	CASLQRTGGTGELFF	TGTGCCAGCCTACAACGGACCGGAGGGACCGGGGAGCTGTTTTTT
TRBJ2-3	TRBV27	16	NA	NA	CASSLLQPIHTDTQYF	TGTGCCAGCAGTTTACTACAGCCGATACACACAGATACGCAGTATTTT
TRBJ2-2	TRBV2	15	TRBD2	NA	CATKTSGSNTGELLF	TGTGCCACCAAAACTAGCGGGAGCAACACCGGGGAGCTGCTTTTT
TRBJ2-1	TRBV30	15	TRBD2	NA	CAWSVGSGRVNEQFF	TGTGCCTGGAGTGTAGGTAGCGGGAGGGTCAATGAGCAGTTCTTC
TRBJ2-2	TRBV28	18	TRBD1	once	CASSPVSPGQANTGELFF	TGTGCCAGCAGTCCCGTTAGCCCCGGACAGGCGAACACCGGGGAGCTGTTTTTT
TRBJ2-7	TRBV5-1	14	TRBD1	few	CASSFRDRQMEQYF	TGCGCCAGCAGCTTCCGGGACAGACAGATGGAGCAGTACTTC
TRBJ2-5	TRBV4-2	16	NA	NA	CASSQFQDSGQETQYF	TGTGCCAGCAGCCAGTTCCAAGATAGCGGTCAAGAGACCCAGTACTTC
TRBJ2-2	TRBV5-1	17	TRBD2	NA	CASSLNPGTSGTGELFF	TGCGCCAGCAGCTTGAACCCAGGGACTAGCGGGACCGGGGAGCTGTTTTTT
TRBJ2-1	TRBV9	15	NA	few	CASTRGGSFTDEQFF	TGTGCCAGCACCAGAGGGGGTAGCTTTACAGATGAGCAGTTCTTC
TRBJ2-7	TRBV5-6	15	NA	NA	CASSLGHHPSYEQYF	TGTGCCAGCAGCTTGGGACACCATCCTTCCTACGAGCAGTACTTC
TRBJ2-1	TRBV14	19	TRBD2	NA	CASSQDTLLAGDSYNEQFF	TGTGCCAGCAGCCAAGATACCCTACTAGCGGGAGACTCCTACAATGAGCAGTTCTTC
TRBJ2-3	TRBV11-3	15	TRBD2	NA	CASSASGRWIDTQYF	TGTGCCAGCAGCGCGAGCGGGAGATGGATAGATACGCAGTATTTT
TRBJ2-1	TRBV5-1	16	TRBD2	few	CASSLQLAGGPNEQFF	TGCGCCAGCAGCTTGCAACTAGCGGGAGGGCCTAATGAGCAGTTCTTC
TRBJ2-1	TRBV28	15	TRBD2	NA	CASRSSGRAYNEQFF	TGTGCCAGCAGGTCTAGCGGGAGGGCCTACAATGAGCAGTTCTTC
TRBJ1-3	TRBV7-8	14	NA	NA	CASSARSSGNTIYF	TGTGCCAGCAGCGCGAGATCTTCTGGAAACACCATATATTTT
TRBJ2-7	TRBV4-2	14	NA	NA	CASSRNQGSYEQYF	TGTGCCAGCAGCCGAAACCAGGGATCCTACGAGCAGTACTTC
TRBJ2-7	TRBV30	13	NA	NA	CAWSVDSSYEQYF	TGTGCCTGGAGTGTAGACAGTTCCTACGAGCAGTACTTC
TRBJ1-2	TRBV27	14	TRBD1	NA	CASSISGTGFGYTF	TGTGCCAGCAGTATTTCCGGGACAGGGTTTGGCTACACCTTC
TRBJ1-3	TRBV14	16	TRBD1	NA	CASSPTGAWGGNTIYF	TGTGCCAGCAGTCCCACAGGGGCCTGGGGAGGAAACACCATATATTTT
TRBJ2-5	TRBV9	15	NA	NA	CASSVDGGNQETQYF	TGTGCCAGCAGCGTAGACGGCGGAAACCAAGAGACCCAGTACTTC
TRBJ1-5	TRBV19	15	NA	NA	CASTSGDLGNQPQHF	TGTGCCAGTACCTCAGGGGACCTCGGCAATCAGCCCCAGCATTTT
TRBJ2-7	TRBV6-6	12	NA	few	CASSSARTEQYF	TGTGCCAGCAGTTCCGCGCGGACAGAGCAGTACTTC